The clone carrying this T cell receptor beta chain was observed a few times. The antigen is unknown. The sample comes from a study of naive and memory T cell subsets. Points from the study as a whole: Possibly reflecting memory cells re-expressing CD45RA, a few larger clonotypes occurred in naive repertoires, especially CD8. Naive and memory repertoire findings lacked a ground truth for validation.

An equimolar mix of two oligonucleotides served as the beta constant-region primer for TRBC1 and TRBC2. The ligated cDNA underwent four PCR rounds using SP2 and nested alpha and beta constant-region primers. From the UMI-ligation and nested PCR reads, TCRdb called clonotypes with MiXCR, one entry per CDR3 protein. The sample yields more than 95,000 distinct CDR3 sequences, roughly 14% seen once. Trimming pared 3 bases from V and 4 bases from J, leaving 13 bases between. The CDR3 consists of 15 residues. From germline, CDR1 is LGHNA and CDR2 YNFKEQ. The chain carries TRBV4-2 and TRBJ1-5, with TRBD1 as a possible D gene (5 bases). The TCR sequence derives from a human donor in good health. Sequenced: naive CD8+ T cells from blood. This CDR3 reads CASSQDPGGNQPQHF. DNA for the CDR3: TGTGCCAGCAGCCAGGACCCGGGGGGGAATCAGCCCCAGCATTTT.